One sample yielded the 26 T cell receptor beta chains listed below, sequenced in a study of blood T cell repertoires in COVID-19. Profiling relied on immunoSEQ multiplex PCR, and the TCRdb table lists in-frame clones only, not all of them. The data contain 25,000 to 30,000 clones, 82% of them seen just once; the ten biggest clones take up more than 1.5%. Material for sequencing was peripheral blood. All receptors come from a man of 80 years or more with active or convalescent COVID-19.

The J gene is TRBJ1-2, the V gene TRBV19; D not resolved. Trimming removed 5 bases from V and 2 bases from J, with 15 bases in between. CDR1 is LNHDA and CDR2 is SQIVND in the germline V gene (reference sequence). This CDR3 has 15 residues. The CDR3 DNA follows: TGTGCCAGTAGTCCTACCAACCTCAAAAACTATGGCTACACCTTC. Protein: CASSPTNLKNYGYTF.

This clone was counted only a few times. The chain has TRBV28 and TRBJ2-7; 8 bases agree with TRBD1. With V trimmed by 6 bases and J by 7 bases, 14 bases remained unmatched. CDR1 MDHEN and CDR2 SYDVKM come from the germline V gene. The length of the CDR3 is 15 residues. CDR3 residues: CASRKNTGGSDEQYF. CDR3 DNA sequence: TGTGCCAGCAGGAAAAATACAGGGGGTTCGGATGAGCAGTACTTC. Complete variable domain (other parts from reference TRBV28 and TRBJ2-7): DVKVTQSSRYLVKRTGEKVFLECVQDMDHENMFWYRQDPGLGLRLIYFSYDVKMKEKGDIPEGYSVSREKKERFSLILESASTNQTSMYLCASRKNTGGSDEQYFGPGTRLTVT.

A few counts support this clone. The genes are TRBV29-1 and TRBJ1-1; perhaps TRBD1 as D (5 bases). The CDR3 spans 16 residues. Trimming pared 3 bases from V and 4 bases from J, leaving 21 bases between. From germline, CDR1 is SQVTM and CDR2 ANQGSEA. The CDR3 DNA sequence: TGCAGCGTTGATAGCCCAGGGTACCCCTGGGGCACTGAAGCTTTCTTT. It encodes CSVDSPGYPWGTEAFF.

The chain is built from TRBV11-1 and TRBJ2-5; D unresolved. The length of the CDR3 is 11 residues. The V gene's germline CDR1 is SGHAT and CDR2 FQDESV (reference sequence). V gave up 3 bases and J gave up 3 bases, with 2 bases separating them. DNA of the CDR3: TGTGCCAGCAGCTTTAAAGAGACCCAGTACTTC. It specifies CASSFKETQYF. Full variable domain (remainder filled in from reference TRBV11-1 and TRBJ2-5): EAEVAQSPRYKITEKSQAVAFWCDPISGHATLYWYRQILGQGPELLVQFQDESVVDDSQLPKDRFSAERLKGVDSTLKIQPAELGDSAMYLCASSFKETQYFGPGTRLLVL.

A remark on this clone: Lacking the conserved final phenylalanine or tryptophan, this CDR3 likely reflects a read error. V gene TRBV28 combines with J gene TRBJ1-1; D is unclear. The germline V and J ends were trimmed by 4 bases and 11 bases, with 11 bases remaining between them. Germline CDR1 and CDR2: MDHEN and SYDVKM. The CDR3 spans 11 residues. CDR3 sequence (DNA): TGTGCCAGCAGTTCTTGGGAGGTGGCTTTCCTT. The encoded protein is CASSSWEVAFL.

The V and J genes are TRBV11-3 and TRBJ2-2; D gene uncertain. This CDR3 has 14 residues. Trimming removed 1 base at V and 5 bases at J, with 8 bases between. The germline V gene encodes CDR1 SGHNT and CDR2 YENEEA. The CDR3 nucleotides are TGTGCCAGCAGCTTAGGGAGCTTAACCGGGGAGCTGTTTTTT. This encodes CASSLGSLTGELFF.

The J gene is TRBJ2-1, the V gene TRBV5-1; possible D gene TRBD2, 5 bases. Germline V lookup: CDR1 SGHRS, CDR2 YFSETQ. Trimming took 5 bases from V and 2 from J, leaving 8 bases between them. CDR3 size: 13 residues. CDR3 sequence: CASRISAYNEQFF. The CDR3 DNA reads TGCGCCAGCAGGATTAGCGCCTACAATGAGCAGTTCTTC.

The chain has TRBV6-5 and TRBJ2-1, with TRBD1 matching 9 bases. Germline CDR1 is MNHEY and CDR2 is SVGAGI. This CDR3 has 15 amino acids. With V trimmed by 4 bases and J by 3 bases, 4 bases remained unmatched. The chain's CDR3 is CASSLPGQGYNEQFF. CDR3 nucleotide sequence: TGTGCCAGCAGTTTGCCGGGACAGGGCTACAATGAGCAGTTCTTC.

The chain joins TRBV7-8 to TRBJ2-3; 15 bases are shared with TRBD2. V gave up 5 bases and J gave up 7 bases; unmatched junction bases: 16. The CDR3 has 19 amino acids. The germline V gene has CDR1 SGHVS and CDR2 FQNEAQ. The CDR3 is CASSPYPWGLAGGTHTQYF. In DNA form, the CDR3 reads TGTGCCAGCAGCCCGTATCCTTGGGGACTAGCGGGAGGCACCCATACGCAGTATTTT. The full variable domain, completed using reference TRBV7-8 and TRBJ2-3, is GAGVSQSPRYKVAKRGQDVALRCDPISGHVSLFWYQQALGQGPEFLTYFQNEAQLDKSGLPSDRFFAERPEGSVSTLKIQRTQQEDSAVYLCASSPYPWGLAGGTHTQYFGPGTRLTVL.

This clone was recorded a few times. V gene TRBV12-3 or TRBV12-4 combines with J gene TRBJ1-1; maybe TRBD1 (5 bases). The germline V and J ends were trimmed by 4 bases and 6 bases, with 9 bases remaining between them. The CDR3 has 12 residues. The CDR3 sequence is CASSSRDSEAFF. DNA for the CDR3: TGTGCCAGCAGTTCCCGGGACTCTGAAGCTTTCTTT.

This clone was seen only once. This chain joins TRBV2 and TRBJ1-1, with TRBD1 identical over 11 bases. V lost 3 bases and J lost 7; bases outside the gene matches: 7. The CDR3 sequence is 15 residues long. Germline values: CDR1 SNHLY, CDR2 FYNNEI. As DNA, the CDR3 is TGTGCCAGCAGTGAGGGGACAGGGGGTCACGGTGAAGCTTTCTTT. It translates to CASSEGTGGHGEAFF.

The V gene is TRBV7-3, the J gene TRBJ2-3; 7 nucleotides align to TRBD1. This CDR3 is 15 amino acids long. Germline-derived CDR1 and CDR2 are SGHTA and FQGTGA. V lost 5 bases, J lost 0 bases, and 5 bases stayed unmatched. CDR3 DNA sequence: TGTGCCAGCAGCGCACAGGGGCCTAGCACAGATACGCAGTATTTT. Its translation is CASSAQGPSTDTQYF.

This rearrangement joins TRBV27 to TRBJ2-3, with 7 positions matching TRBD2. The V gene end was trimmed by 5 bases and the J gene end by 0 bases; junction bases not matched to a gene: 8. Germline values: CDR1 MNHEY, CDR2 SMNVEV (reference sequence). This CDR3 has 16 amino acids. DNA of the CDR3: TGTGCCAGCAGTATTACACTAGCGCTGAGCACAGATACGCAGTATTTT. It translates to CASSITLALSTDTQYF.

The chain has TRBV18 and TRBJ2-3; TRBD1 matches 7 bases. Germline V lookup: CDR1 KGHSH, CDR2 LQKENI. The CDR3 sequence is 20 residues long. The trim removed 4 bases at V and 1 base at J, leaving 20 bases unmatched. In DNA, the CDR3 is TGTGCCAGCTCACTAAGTCCGGGACAGACAACAGTGTGGGGCACAGATACGCAGTATTTT. It codes for CASSLSPGQTTVWGTDTQYF.

This clone was found a few times. This chain uses TRBV4-1 with TRBJ2-2; D gene unclear. Germline CDR1 MGHRA, CDR2 YSYEKL. The V end was cut by 1 base, the J end by 0 bases, with 6 bases between. The CDR3 is 15 residues long. The CDR3 loop is CASSQGTSNTGELFF. In DNA, the CDR3 is TGCGCCAGCAGCCAAGGAACTTCGAACACCGGGGAGCTGTTTTTT.

The chain links TRBV13 to TRBJ1-2; possibly TRBD1 for D (5 bases). There are 12 residues in the CDR3. Between the trimmed V and J ends, which lost 4 bases and 11 bases, there was a span of 14 bases. Germline CDR1 and CDR2: PRHDT and FYEKMQ (reference sequence). As DNA, the CDR3 is TGTGCCAGCAGCTCTAATCGGGGGGGGTACACCTTC. Amino acids: CASSSNRGGYTF.

CDR3 DNA: TGTGCCAGCAGCTTCGCGGGAATCGGCGAGCAGTACTTC. Protein product: CASSFAGIGEQYF. The J gene is TRBJ2-7, the V gene TRBV11-2, with D perhaps matching TRBD2 (6 bases). Trimming removed 3 bases at V and 6 bases at J, with 12 bases between. Germline V gene lookup returns CDR1 SGHAT and CDR2 FQNNGV. CDR3 size: 13 residues.

The chain carries TRBV12-3 or TRBV12-4 and TRBJ2-1; D is unclear. This CDR3 is built from 11 residues. The V end was cut by 4 bases, the J end by 9 bases, with 7 bases between. The CDR3 loop reads CASSSGPEQFF. As DNA, the CDR3 is TGTGCCAGCAGTTCTGGGCCTGAGCAGTTCTTC.

This clone was counted once. The chain uses TRBV28 and TRBJ1-1, with 10 bases identical to TRBD1. The CDR3 is made up of 14 amino acids. V lost 7 bases, J lost 6 bases, and 8 bases stayed unmatched. The germline CDR1 and CDR2 sequences are MDHEN and SYDVKM. The CDR3 here is CASISGTGDAEAFF. The CDR3 DNA follows: TGTGCCAGCATTTCCGGGACAGGGGACGCTGAAGCTTTCTTT. Variable domain in full (rest from reference TRBV28 and TRBJ1-1): DVKVTQSSRYLVKRTGEKVFLECVQDMDHENMFWYRQDPGLGLRLIYFSYDVKMKEKGDIPEGYSVSREKKERFSLILESASTNQTSMYLCASISGTGDAEAFFGQGTRLTVV.

This chain links TRBV18 with TRBJ2-7, with a possible D match to TRBD2 (6 bases). Germline V gene lookup returns CDR1 KGHSH and CDR2 LQKENI. This CDR3 comprises 13 residues. Trimming left V 0 bases short and J 7 bases short, with 10 bases between. CDR3 region: CASSPPRREEQYF. CDR3 DNA: TGTGCCAGCTCACCACCGCGGAGGGAAGAGCAGTACTTC.

The rearrangement links TRBV3-1 (or the pseudogene TRBV3-2) to TRBJ1-2; no reliable D call. Germline assignment: CDR1 LGHDT and CDR2 YNNKEL (reference sequence). This CDR3 region has 16 residues. The V and J ends lost 0 bases and 8 bases respectively, with 19 bases between them. The CDR3 spells CASSQDFGLSFDGYTF. Written as DNA, the CDR3 is TGTGCCAGCAGCCAAGACTTCGGACTGAGTTTCGACGGCTACACCTTC.

The CDR3 sequence is CASSEPTGGYTEAFF. In DNA, the CDR3 is TGTGCCAGCAGTGAACCCACAGGGGGGTACACTGAAGCTTTCTTT. The chain joins TRBV6-1 to TRBJ1-1; 8 nucleotides agree with TRBD1. Germline V gene lookup returns CDR1 MNHNS and CDR2 SASEGT. This CDR3 region has 15 residues. V trimming: 2 bases; J trimming: 3 bases; junction bases outside the gene matches: 5.

V is TRBV18 and J is TRBJ1-1; the match to TRBD1 covers 8 bases. Unmatched junction bases numbered 13, after V lost 8 bases and J lost 5 bases. The CDR3 runs to 15 residues. Germline V CDR1 and CDR2: KGHSH, LQKENI. CDR3 amino acids: CASHPSGGSRTEAFF. CDR3 coding DNA: TGTGCCAGCCACCCTTCAGGGGGCTCGAGGACTGAAGCTTTCTTT. Variable domain in full (rest from reference TRBV18 and TRBJ1-1): NAGVMQNPRHLVRRRGQEARLRCSPMKGHSHVYWYRQLPEEGLKFMVYLQKENIIDESGMPKERFSAEFPKEGPSILRIQQVVRGDSAAYFCASHPSGGSRTEAFFGQGTRLTVV.

The rearrangement joins TRBV7-2 to TRBJ1-5; D unresolved. V shed 1 base and J shed 5 bases, with 12 bases lying between them. CDR1 SGHTA and CDR2 FQGNSA come from the germline V gene. This CDR3 contains 15 residues. The DNA of the CDR3 is TGTGCCAGCAGCTTAGGGCCCTCGAGGGATCAGCCCCAGCATTTT. Its protein product is CASSLGPSRDQPQHF. The variable domain in full, completed from reference TRBV7-2 and TRBJ1-5, reads GAGVSQSPSNKVTEKGKDVELRCDPISGHTALYWYRQSLGQGLEFLIYFQGNSAPDKSGLPSDRFSAERTGGSVSTLTIQRTQQEDSAVYLCASSLGPSRDQPQHFGDGTRLSIL.

The CDR3 loop is CASSEGTSGIYQFF. In nucleotides, the CDR3 is TGTGCCAGCAGCGAAGGGACTAGCGGGATCTATCAGTTCTTC. The V and J genes are TRBV11-2 and TRBJ2-1; 13 bases match TRBD2. This CDR3 has 14 residues. J lost 13 bases, V lost 5 bases, and 8 bases had no gene match. Looked up from germline, CDR1 is SGHAT and CDR2 is FQNNGV.

V usage is TRBV18 and J usage is TRBJ2-2; 11 bases line up with TRBD2. Trimming removed 1 base from V and 7 bases from J; junction bases left unmatched: 8. From germline, CDR1 is KGHSH and CDR2 LQKENI. This CDR3 has 17 amino acids. The CDR3 DNA reads as TGTGCCAGCTCACCACTGTCGGCTAGCGGGAGGAGCGGGGAGCTGTTTTTT. Translation gives CASSPLSASGRSGELFF. Complete variable domain (other parts from reference TRBV18 and TRBJ2-2): NAGVMQNPRHLVRRRGQEARLRCSPMKGHSHVYWYRQLPEEGLKFMVYLQKENIIDESGMPKERFSAEFPKEGPSILRIQQVVRGDSAAYFCASSPLSASGRSGELFFGEGSRLTVL.